This T cell receptor beta chain is drawn from a study of OX40 agonist ivuxolimab in advanced cancers. The J segment lost 1 base and the V segment lost 6 bases, leaving 5 bases of the junction unmatched. CDR3 size: 14 residues. Germline V CDR1 and CDR2: MNHEY, SVGAGI. Using immunoSEQ multiplex PCR, the repertoire was profiled, and TCRdb retains in-frame clones only, with some absent. The top ten hold 8.5% to 10% of the sample, which has 65,000 to 90,000 clones, 92% seen once. This sequence was found in an adult with an advanced solid tumor such as melanoma, head and neck, liver or kidney cancer. V and J are TRBV6-5 and TRBJ1-2, with 7 bases aligning to TRBD1. Specimen: CD4+ or CD8+ T cells sorted from blood, collected in a trial of the OX40 agonist ivuxolimab. The CDR3 reads CASRDRDFNYGYTF. DNA for the CDR3: TGTGCCAGCAGAGACAGGGATTTTAACTATGGCTACACCTTC.